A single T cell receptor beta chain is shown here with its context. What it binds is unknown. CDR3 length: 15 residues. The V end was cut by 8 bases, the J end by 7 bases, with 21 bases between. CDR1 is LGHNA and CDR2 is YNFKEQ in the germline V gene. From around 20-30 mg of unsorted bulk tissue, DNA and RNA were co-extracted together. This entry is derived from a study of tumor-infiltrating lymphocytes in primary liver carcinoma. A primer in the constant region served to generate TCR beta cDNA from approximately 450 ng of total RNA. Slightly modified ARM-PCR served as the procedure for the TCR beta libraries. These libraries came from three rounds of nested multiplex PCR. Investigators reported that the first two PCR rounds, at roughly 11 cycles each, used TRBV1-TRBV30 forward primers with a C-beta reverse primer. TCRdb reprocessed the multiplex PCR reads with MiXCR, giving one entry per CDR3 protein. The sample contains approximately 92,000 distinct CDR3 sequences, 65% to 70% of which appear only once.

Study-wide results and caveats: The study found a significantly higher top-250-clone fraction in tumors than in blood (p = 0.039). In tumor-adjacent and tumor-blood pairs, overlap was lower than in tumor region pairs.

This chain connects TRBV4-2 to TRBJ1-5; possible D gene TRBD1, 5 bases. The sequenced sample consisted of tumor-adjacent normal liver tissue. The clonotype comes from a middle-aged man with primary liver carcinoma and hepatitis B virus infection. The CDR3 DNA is TGTGCCAGCTGCCGAGGTGGAGGGGACGGCCAGCCCCAGCATTTT. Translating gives CASCRGGGDGQPQHF.